The source of this T cell receptor (beta chain) is a study of cytomegalovirus exposure and HLA in healthy donors. Study observations and caveats: As a later analysis revealed, the rate of TCR association differed by HLA locus, with DRB1 most and HLA-C fewest. Researchers counted around 180 TCR beta chains as cytomegalovirus-associated. A later analysis linked a missense DCLRE1C variant to TCR beta V- and J-gene trimming.

Points on this clone: The antigen is unknown.

The primer mix had 60 Vbeta and 13 Jbeta primers. The method was immunoSEQ multiplex PCR; TCRdb's version includes in-frame clones alone and lacks a portion of them. The sample includes about 63,000 clones, around 91% of them seen just once. It was healthy bone marrow donors who served as donors. The CDR3 covers 11 residues. Per the germline V gene, CDR1 is MGHRA and CDR2 is YSYEKL. The chain has TRBV4-1 and TRBJ2-2; D unresolved. The source material was PBMCs. The clonotype was recovered from a woman younger than 45 in good health and CMV-seropositive. CDR3 in DNA: TGCTATACGGTACGCCCCGGGGAGCTGTTTTTT. Protein: CYTVRPGELFF.